The 16 T cell receptor beta chains below all came from one sample that was sequenced in a study of cytomegalovirus exposure and HLA in healthy donors (dated by TCRdb to about 2017). The library came from the immunoSEQ multiplex PCR assay. For the multiplex PCR, a mixture combining 60 forward primers for TCR Vbeta segments and 13 reverse primers for TCR Jbeta segments was used. In its TCRdb copy, this immuneACCESS table keeps in-frame sequences only and misses some clones. Where compared with another copy, unresolved V genes explain less than half of these, and the others have no known cause. For this sample the table gives more than 100,000 clones, of which around 72% were detected only once. The top ten constitute over 4% of the sample. Sample: PBMCs. The origin of the receptors is a man aged 45-65 years in good health and CMV-seropositive.

This clone was detected a few times. The CDR3 DNA is TGCGCCAGCAGCTTGGGGGGGGGCAAGTATAATTCACCCCTCCACTTT. It is translated as CASSLGGGKYNSPLHF. The J gene is TRBJ1-6, the V gene TRBV5-1, with a weak D call TRBD1 (6 bases). The CDR3 has 16 residues. The V and J ends lost 0 bases and 4 bases respectively, with 11 bases between them. The germline V gene encodes CDR1 SGHRS and CDR2 YFSETQ.

The chain carries TRBV6-6 and TRBJ2-3; TRBD2 matches at 11 bases. The CDR3 length is 15 residues. The J segment lost 1 base and the V segment lost 4 bases, leaving 1 base of the junction unmatched. Germline V lookup: CDR1 MNHNY, CDR2 SVGAGI (reference sequence). The CDR3 loop reads CASSWGLAGTDTQYF. CDR3 bases: TGTGCCAGCAGTTGGGGACTAGCGGGCACAGATACGCAGTATTTT.

V and J are TRBV7-2 and TRBJ2-1, with 12 bases fitting TRBD2. The trim removed 5 bases at V and 1 base at J, leaving 9 bases unmatched. Germline CDR1 is SGHTA and CDR2 is FQGNSA. CDR3 length equals 18 residues. The CDR3 nucleotides read TGTGCCAGCAGCCCACGAGGACTAGCGGGATGGTCCTACAATGAGCAGTTCTTC. Residues: CASSPRGLAGWSYNEQFF.

This rearrangement joins TRBV11-3 to TRBJ2-3; TRBD1 might be the D (5 bases). The CDR3 sequence is 17 residues long. The germline CDR1 and CDR2 sequences are SGHNT and YENEEA. The ends were cut back, 5 bases at V and 0 bases at J, with 18 bases in the middle. The DNA for the CDR3 is TGTGCCAGCAGCGCGCCCAGGGTCTCGTCTAGCACAGATACGCAGTATTTT. Its translation is CASSAPRVSSSTDTQYF.

The chain carries TRBV5-6 and TRBJ1-5, with D possibly TRBD1 on 5 matching bases. CDR1 is SGHDT and CDR2 is YYEEEE in the germline V gene. Trimming shortened V by 1 base and J by 2 bases, and 10 bases separated the two germline ends. The CDR3 is 15 amino acids. The DNA of the CDR3 is TGTGCCAGCAGCTTGTTAACGGGGGGCAATCAGCCCCAGCATTTT. It codes for CASSLLTGGNQPQHF.

This chain uses TRBV11-1 with TRBJ2-3; D ambiguous. The CDR3 is 15 amino acids. Trimming shortened V by 5 bases and J by 3 bases, and 15 bases separated the two germline ends. Germline CDR1 and CDR2: SGHAT and FQDESV (reference sequence). CDR3 loop: CASSPVERSTDTQYF. CDR3 DNA: TGTGCCAGCAGCCCTGTAGAAAGAAGTACAGATACGCAGTATTTT. Filled out from reference TRBV11-1 and TRBJ2-3, the complete variable domain reads EAEVAQSPRYKITEKSQAVAFWCDPISGHATLYWYRQILGQGPELLVQFQDESVVDDSQLPKDRFSAERLKGVDSTLKIQPAELGDSAMYLCASSPVERSTDTQYFGPGTRLTVL.

This clone showed up just once. The chain recombines TRBV12-5 with TRBJ1-1, with 8 positions matching TRBD1. Germline-derived CDR1 and CDR2 are LGHNT and FRNRAP. The V gene end was trimmed by 2 bases and the J gene end by 1 base; junction bases not matched to a gene: 0. The CDR3 covers 14 residues. This CDR3 is CASGLTGGNTEAFF. DNA for the CDR3: TGTGCTAGTGGTTTGACAGGGGGGAACACTGAAGCTTTCTTT.

The chain uses TRBV4-3 and TRBJ2-5, with 7 bases identical to TRBD1. Germline CDR1 reads LGHNA; CDR2 reads YSLEER. J lost 4 bases, V lost 1 base, and 6 bases had no gene match. The CDR3 is 15 residues long. The CDR3 DNA sequence: TGCGCCAGCAGCCAAGTGACAGGGAAATCAGAGACCCAGTACTTC. It translates to CASSQVTGKSETQYF.

This clone came up many times. This rearrangement joins TRBV2 to TRBJ1-6; D remains ambiguous. Germline V gives CDR1 SNHLY, CDR2 FYNNEI. The CDR3 is 14 residues long. Trimming shortened V by 1 base and J by 9 bases, and 10 bases separated the two germline ends. CDR3 region: CASSEDSWRSPLHF. The CDR3 DNA sequence: TGTGCCAGCAGTGAAGACAGCTGGCGTTCACCCCTCCACTTT. The entire variable domain, with the rest obtained from reference TRBV2 and TRBJ1-6, is as follows: EPEVTQTPSHQVTQMGQEVILRCVPISNHLYFYWYRQILGQKVEFLVSFYNNEISEKSEIFDDQFSVERPDGSNFTLKIRSTKLEDSAMYFCASSEDSWRSPLHFGNGTRLTVT.

The CDR3 sequence: CASSLEYREQFF. The DNA of the CDR3 is TGTGCCAGCAGCTTAGAATACCGGGAGCAGTTCTTC. This chain joins TRBV7-6 and TRBJ2-1; D unresolved. This CDR3 contains 12 residues. V lost 1 base and J 10 bases, leaving 8 bases between the germline ends. CDR1 SGHVS and CDR2 FNYEAQ come from the germline V gene.

The rearrangement uses TRBV4-1 and TRBJ1-5; D is uncertain. The CDR3 is 17 amino acids. Trimming took 0 bases from V and 1 from J, leaving 13 bases between them. Looked up from germline, CDR1 is MGHRA and CDR2 is YSYEKL. The CDR3 sequence: CASSQDKGGKSNQPQHF. The CDR3 bases are TGCGCCAGCAGCCAAGATAAGGGAGGGAAAAGCAATCAGCCCCAGCATTTT.

The rearrangement links TRBV9 to TRBJ2-7; 10 positions agree with TRBD1. CDR3 length equals 17 residues. V trimming: 4 bases; J trimming: 1 base; junction bases outside the gene matches: 11. Germline values: CDR1 SGDLS, CDR2 YYNGEE. The CDR3 bases are TGTGCCAGCAGCCCTAACCCCGGGACAGGGGTTTCCTACGAGCAGTACTTC. Its translation is CASSPNPGTGVSYEQYF.

V gene TRBV5-1 combines with J gene TRBJ1-3; D is perhaps TRBD1 (6 bases). Germline CDR1 reads SGHRS; CDR2 reads YFSETQ. The CDR3 covers 19 residues. Trimming cost V 0 bases and J 1 base, with 20 bases left between them. For the CDR3, the DNA is TGCGCCAGCAGCTTGGAGGGGGAACCACATTGGGGTTCTGGAAACACCATATATTTT. Its translation is CASSLEGEPHWGSGNTIYF.

The genes are TRBV15 and TRBJ1-1; maybe TRBD1 (6 bases). The germline gives CDR1 LNHNV, CDR2 YYDKDF (reference sequence). This CDR3 is 13 amino acids long. The ends were cut back, 5 bases at V and 1 base at J, with 8 bases in the middle. In DNA form, the CDR3 reads TGTGCCACCAGCTTGGACAGGAACACTGAAGCTTTCTTT. Translating gives CATSLDRNTEAFF. The full variable domain, in which reference TRBV15 and TRBJ1-1 provide the parts outside the CDR3, is DAMVIQNPRYQVTQFGKPVTLSCSQTLNHNVMYWYQQKSSQAPKLLFHYYDKDFNNEADTPDNFQSRRPNTSFCFLDIRSPGLGDTAMYLCATSLDRNTEAFFGQGTRLTVV.

As DNA, the CDR3 is TGTGCCAGCAGCTTAGATTCGGGGACAGGGACCTACGAGCAGTACTTC. Protein: CASSLDSGTGTYEQYF. V gene TRBV11-3 combines with J gene TRBJ2-7, with 9 nucleotides matching TRBD1. CDR1 SGHNT and CDR2 YENEEA come from the germline V gene. V was pared by 0 bases and J by 2 bases, with 5 bases of the junction left unmatched. The CDR3 length is 16 residues. Full variable domain (remainder filled in from reference TRBV11-3 and TRBJ2-7): EAGVVQSPRYKIIEKKQPVAFWCNPISGHNTLYWYLQNLGQGPELLIRYENEEAVDDSQLPKDRFSAERLKGVDSTLKIQPAELGDSAVYLCASSLDSGTGTYEQYFGPGTRLTVT.

The CDR3 DNA sequence: TGTGCCAGCAGCCCGAACGGGGTTTTAAACGAGCAGTACTTC. This sequence encodes CASSPNGVLNEQYF. The rearrangement links TRBV7-9 to TRBJ2-7, with D possibly matching TRBD2 (5 bases). This CDR3 is 14 amino acids long. V gave up 5 bases and J gave up 5 bases, with 16 bases separating them. The germline V gene encodes CDR1 SEHNR and CDR2 FQNEAQ (reference sequence).